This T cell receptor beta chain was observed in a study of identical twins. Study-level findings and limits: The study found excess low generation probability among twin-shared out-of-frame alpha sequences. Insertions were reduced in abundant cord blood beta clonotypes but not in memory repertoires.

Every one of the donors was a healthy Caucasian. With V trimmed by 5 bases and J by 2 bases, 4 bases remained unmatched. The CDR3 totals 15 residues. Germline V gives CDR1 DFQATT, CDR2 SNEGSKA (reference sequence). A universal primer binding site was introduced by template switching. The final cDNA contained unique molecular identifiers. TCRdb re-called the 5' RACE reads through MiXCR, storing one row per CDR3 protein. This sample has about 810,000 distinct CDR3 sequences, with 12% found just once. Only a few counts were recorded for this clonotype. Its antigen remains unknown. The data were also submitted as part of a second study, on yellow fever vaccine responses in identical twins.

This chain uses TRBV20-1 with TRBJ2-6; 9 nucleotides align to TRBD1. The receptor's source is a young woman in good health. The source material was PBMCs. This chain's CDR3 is CSAYNRGPGANVLTF. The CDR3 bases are TGCAGTGCTTACAACAGGGGGCCTGGGGCCAACGTCCTGACTTTC.